This passage covers 20 T cell receptor beta chains from one sample sequenced in a study of T cell clonality in common variable immunodeficiency. The assay was immunoSEQ multiplex PCR, and TCRdb's table has in-frame clones only and misses some. Recorded here are some 50,000 clones, none singletons. Material: peripheral blood mononuclear cells. These receptors originate from a person between 18 and 69 years old in good health.

Details on this clone: The CDR3 end is not reached by the read, which stops 3 residues before it; the germline J gene fills it in. The rearrangement uses TRBV5-1 and TRBJ2-7, with 7 bases aligning to TRBD1. With V trimmed by 4 bases and J by 3 bases, 16 bases remained unmatched. Germline loops: CDR1 SGHRS, CDR2 YFSETQ. The length of the CDR3 is 17 residues. This CDR3 reads CASSLFDVTGDLYEQYF. The CDR3 bases that were read are TGCGCCAGCAGCCTGTTTGACGTCACAGGGGACCTCTACGAG. Looking up the rest from reference TRBV5-1 and TRBJ2-7 gives the full variable domain: KAGVTQTPRYLIKTRGQQVTLSCSPISGHRSVSWYQQTPGQGLQFLFEYFSETQRNKGNFPGRFSGRQFSNSRSEMNVSTLELGDSALYLCASSLFDVTGDLYEQYFGPGTRLTVT.

This clone was recorded at least ten times. The read finishes 3 residues shy of the CDR3 end, and the germline J gene is used to complete it. The same CDR3 also results from other DNA sequences found in this sample. J is TRBJ1-3 and V is TRBV5-1; D remains unclear. V lost 4 bases and J lost 0, with 11 bases in between. CDR3 length: 15 amino acids. Germline V lookup: CDR1 SGHRS, CDR2 YFSETQ. The DNA read from the CDR3 is TGCGCCAGCAGCCAAGGACTGATCTCTGGAAACACC. Residues: CASSQGLISGNT. The full-length CDR3 reads as CASSQGLISGNTIYF.

Ten or more counts support this clone. The missing CDR3 end, 3 residues past where the read stops, is filled in from the germline J gene. The genes are TRBV19 and TRBJ1-4; TRBD1 matches at 10 bases. CDR1 and CDR2 (germline): LNHDA, SQIVND (reference sequence). CDR3 size: 15 residues. V shed 4 bases and J 6 bases; nucleotides not matched to a gene: 5. CDR3 DNA (partial): TGTGCCAGTAGTACTTGGACAGGGGGTGATGAAAAA. Translation gives CASSTWTGGDEK. The whole CDR3 is CASSTWTGGDEKLFF.

This clone was seen many times. The missing CDR3 end, 3 residues past where the read stops, is filled in from the germline J gene. The chain links TRBV7-8 to TRBJ2-7, with 8 positions matching TRBD1. CDR1 is SGHVS and CDR2 is FQNEAQ in the germline V gene. V was pared by 0 bases and J by 3 bases, with 7 bases of the junction left unmatched. The CDR3 covers 16 residues. CDR3 bases read: TGTGCCAGCAGCTTAGCGCAGGGGGCCCTAATCTACGAG. Protein sequence: CASSLAQGALIYE. The full CDR3 reads CASSLAQGALIYEQYF.

Ten or more counts support this clone. Sequencing ends 3 residues short of the CDR3 end; the germline J gene provides the rest. The genes are TRBV7-2 and TRBJ2-5; D unclear. The V end lost 0 bases, the J end lost 4 bases, and 9 bases lay between the germline ends. The CDR3 is 14 amino acids. Germline V CDR1 and CDR2: SGHTA, FQGNSA. The CDR3 DNA, read in part, is TGTGCCAGCAGCTTAGCGGCCCCCCGAGAGACC. Its protein product is CASSLAAPRET. The complete CDR3 protein is CASSLAAPRETQYF.

This clone was counted ten times or more. The read ends 3 residues shy of where the CDR3 ends; the end is completed using the germline J gene. The V call is TRBV20-1, the J call TRBJ2-1; 11 bases are a match to TRBD2. The CDR3 is 15 amino acids. V shed 1 base and J 1 base; nucleotides not matched to a gene: 0. The germline gives CDR1 DFQATT, CDR2 SNEGSKA (reference sequence). The part of the CDR3 DNA that was read is TGCAGTGCTAGAGGACTAGCGGGATCCTACAATGAG. As protein: CSARGLAGSYNE. The complete CDR3 reads CSARGLAGSYNEQFF.

This clone appeared many times. The read is 3 residues too short to cover the CDR3 end, so that end is filled in from the germline J gene. The rearrangement links TRBV5-6 to TRBJ2-7; TRBD1 matches 8 bases. Germline CDR1 is SGHDT and CDR2 is YYEEEE. Trimming removed 1 base from V and 1 base from J; junction bases left unmatched: 4. This CDR3 has 15 amino acids. The CDR3 sequence: CASSLFRDRSYEQYF. The DNA read from the CDR3 is TGTGCCAGCAGCTTGTTTCGGGACAGGTCCTACGAG.

This clone showed up many times. The read terminates 3 residues ahead of where the CDR3 ends, so the germline J gene completes it. The chain uses TRBV19 and TRBJ2-1; possible D gene TRBD2, 5 bases. Trimming took off 4 bases at V and 0 bases at J, with 16 bases between the two ends. Germline CDR1 is LNHDA and CDR2 is SQIVND (reference sequence). The CDR3 loop spans 17 amino acids. The covered CDR3 bases are TGTGCCAGTAGTACATACAGCGGCGGCAGCTCCTACAATGAG. Its translation is CASSTYSGGSSYNE. The entire CDR3 is CASSTYSGGSSYNEQFF.

There are a few counts of this clone. From the germline J gene comes the end of the CDR3, since the read stops 3 residues before it. The rearrangement links TRBV7-3 to TRBJ1-1, with D maybe TRBD1 (5 bases). Germline CDR1 SGHTA, CDR2 FQGTGA. CDR3 length equals 15 residues. The CDR3 here is CASSPGLAGRHEAFF. The sequenced CDR3 bases are TGTGCCAGCAGCCCGGGACTAGCGGGAAGACACGAG.

The table lists this clone with many counts. Coverage ceases 3 residues before the CDR3 finishes, and the germline J gene fills in the end. The V call is TRBV20-1, the J call TRBJ2-7; possibly TRBD2 for D (5 bases). Germline V gene lookup returns CDR1 DFQATT and CDR2 SNEGSKA (reference sequence). V was trimmed by 2 bases and J by 3 bases, leaving 11 bases between them. This CDR3 region has 13 residues. CDR3 residues: CSARRSAYYEQYF. CDR3 DNA (partial): TGCAGTGCTAGACGTAGCGCTTACTACGAG.

This clone was seen at least ten times. With the read ending 3 residues before the CDR3 end, the germline J gene is used to fill in that end. The V call is TRBV20-1, the J call TRBJ1-4, with D possibly being TRBD1 (6 bases). The CDR3 length is 13 residues. Trimming removed 6 bases from V and 8 bases from J, with 16 bases in between. Germline loops: CDR1 DFQATT, CDR2 SNEGSKA (reference sequence). The covered CDR3 bases are TGCAGTGCCTTGCGGGGGGGCCGCGAAAAA. Translation: CSALRGGREK. The whole CDR3 sequence reads CSALRGGREKLFF.

In this sample, this clone turned up many times. Germline is not matched at one junction end, which may reflect a read error. The CDR3 spells CASSLLAGANTGELFF. The CDR3 bases that were read are TGCGCCAGCAGCCTACTAGCGGGCGCGAACACCGGGGAG. The chain employs TRBV4-2 and TRBJ2-2; 9 bases align to TRBD2. The read stops 3 residues short of the end of the CDR3; the missing end is completed from the germline J gene. This CDR3 region has 16 residues. CDR1 is LGHNA, CDR2 YNFKEQ, per germline.

In this sample, this clone turned up many times. With the read ending 3 residues before the CDR3 end, the germline J gene is used to fill in that end. This rearrangement joins TRBV9 to TRBJ2-5; D is ambiguous. The germline CDR1 and CDR2 sequences are SGDLS and YYNGEE. V was trimmed by 0 bases and J by 3 bases, leaving 3 bases between them. The length of the CDR3 is 12 residues. Partial CDR3 DNA: TGTGCCAGCAGCGTAGAGGAAGAGACC. It encodes CASSVEEET. The entire CDR3 protein is CASSVEEETQYF.

This clone has at least ten counts. Read data end 3 residues before the CDR3 end; the end is taken from the germline J gene. The V and J genes are TRBV7-6 and TRBJ2-7; the D is unclear. Germline CDR1 and CDR2: SGHVS and FNYEAQ. The V end was cut by 1 base, the J end by 0 bases, with 13 bases between. The CDR3 extends over 16 amino acids. The sequenced CDR3 bases are TGTGCCAGCAGCTTAGTGAGGTCGCCTCCCTCCTACGAG. It is translated as CASSLVRSPPSYE. The CDR3 in full is CASSLVRSPPSYEQYF.

This clone was picked up a small number of times. The CDR3 end is not reached by the read, which stops 3 residues before it; the germline J gene fills it in. The chain uses TRBV6-2 or TRBV6-3 and TRBJ2-3; D is uncertain. The length of the CDR3 is 17 residues. Germline V gene sequence: CDR1 MNHEY, CDR2 SVGEGT. This CDR3 is CASSYSFFGSAEETQYF. CDR3 bases read: TGTGCCAGCAGTTACTCATTTTTCGGTTCGGCGGAAGAGACG.

For this clone: With the read ending 3 residues before the CDR3 end, the germline J gene is used to fill in that end. The chain joins TRBV7-2 to TRBJ2-7; D ambiguous. Germline V gives CDR1 SGHTA, CDR2 FQGNSA. This CDR3 comprises 15 residues. Trimming left V 3 bases short and J 6 bases short, with 18 bases between. CDR3 DNA (partial): TGTGCCAGCAGCTTTGTGCCCCACCCTATGTTCGAG. As protein: CASSFVPHPMFE. The whole CDR3 sequence reads CASSFVPHPMFEQYF.

This clone was seen many times. The read gets to within 3 residues of the CDR3 end, and the germline J gene fills in the rest. The rearrangement uses TRBV20-1 and TRBJ1-5; 8 bases are shared with TRBD1. After removal of 0 bases from V and 3 bases from J, the junction contained 1 base not matched to a gene. This CDR3 is 14 amino acids long. Germline V gene data show CDR1 as DFQATT and CDR2 as SNEGSKA (reference sequence). This chain's CDR3 is CSAREGQVNQPQHF. The CDR3 bases that were read are TGCAGTGCTAGAGAGGGACAGGTCAATCAGCCC.

This clone showed up many times. This CDR3 is CASSQEINRYYGYTF. The DNA read from the CDR3 is TGTGCCAGCAGCCAAGAAATTAACAGATACTATGGC. The chain couples TRBV4-2 to TRBJ1-2; D ambiguous. The read ends 3 residues early relative to the CDR3; the germline J gene fills the gap. In germline, CDR1 is LGHNA, CDR2 YNFKEQ. The germline V and J ends were trimmed by 0 bases and 3 bases, with 11 bases remaining between them. The CDR3 is made up of 15 amino acids.

This clone was recorded many times. The read terminates 3 residues before the CDR3 end, so the remaining end is supplied by the germline J gene. This chain joins TRBV12-3 or TRBV12-4 and TRBJ2-4; TRBD2 matches at 12 bases. Trimming cost V 5 bases and J 0 bases; bases outside gene matches: 5. This CDR3 is 17 amino acids long. The CDR3 loop is CASSHRTSGVAKNIQYF. The covered CDR3 bases are TGTGCCAGCAGTCACCGGACTAGCGGGGTAGCCAAAAACATT.

This clone was counted at least ten times. The read falls 3 residues short of the CDR3 end, and the missing part is taken from the germline J gene. The genes are TRBV30 and TRBJ1-2; TRBD1 aligns across 7 bases. Trimming took 3 bases from V and 4 from J; bases not matched to a gene: 5. CDR1 GTSNPN and CDR2 SVGIG come from the germline V gene (reference sequence). The length of the CDR3 is 13 residues. The CDR3 spells CAWRRRGTYGYTF. The part of the CDR3 DNA that was read is TGTGCCTGGAGGCGCAGGGGGACCTATGGC.